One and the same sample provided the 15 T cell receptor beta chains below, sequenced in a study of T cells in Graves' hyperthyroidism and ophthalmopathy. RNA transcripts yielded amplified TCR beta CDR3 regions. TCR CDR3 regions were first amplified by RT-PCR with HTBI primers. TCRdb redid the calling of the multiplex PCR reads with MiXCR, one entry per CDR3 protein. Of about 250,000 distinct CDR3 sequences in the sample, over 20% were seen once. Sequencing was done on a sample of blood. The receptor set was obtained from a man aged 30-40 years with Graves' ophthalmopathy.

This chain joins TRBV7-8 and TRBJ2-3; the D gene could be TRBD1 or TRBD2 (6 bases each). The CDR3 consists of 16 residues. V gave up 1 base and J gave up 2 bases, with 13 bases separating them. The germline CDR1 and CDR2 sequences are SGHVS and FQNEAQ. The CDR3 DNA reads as TGTGCCAGCAGCTTAGTAGGTAGGGGGGCCACAGATACGCAGTATTTT. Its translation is CASSLVGRGATDTQYF.

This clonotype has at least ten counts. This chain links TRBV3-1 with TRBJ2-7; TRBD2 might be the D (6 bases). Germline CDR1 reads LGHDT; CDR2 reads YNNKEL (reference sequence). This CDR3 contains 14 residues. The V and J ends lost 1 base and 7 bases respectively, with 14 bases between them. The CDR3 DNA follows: TGTGCCAGCAGCCAAGGAGCGTCCCGGGGGGAGCAGTACTTC. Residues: CASSQGASRGEQYF.

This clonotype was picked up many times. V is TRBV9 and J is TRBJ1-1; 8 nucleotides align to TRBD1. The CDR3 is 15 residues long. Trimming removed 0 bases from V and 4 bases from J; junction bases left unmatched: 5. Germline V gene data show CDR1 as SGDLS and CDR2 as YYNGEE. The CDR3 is CASSVAAGGRTEAFF. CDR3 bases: TGTGCCAGCAGCGTAGCCGCAGGGGGCCGCACTGAAGCTTTCTTT.

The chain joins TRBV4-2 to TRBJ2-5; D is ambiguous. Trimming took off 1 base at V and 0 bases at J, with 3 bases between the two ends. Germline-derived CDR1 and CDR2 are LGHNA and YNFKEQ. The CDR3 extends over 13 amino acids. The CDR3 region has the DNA TGTGCCAGCAGCCAAGCCAACCAAGAGACCCAGTACTTC. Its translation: CASSQANQETQYF.

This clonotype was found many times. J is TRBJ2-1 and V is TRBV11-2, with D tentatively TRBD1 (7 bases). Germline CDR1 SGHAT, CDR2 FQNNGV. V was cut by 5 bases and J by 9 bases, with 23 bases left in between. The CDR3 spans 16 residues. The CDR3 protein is CASSATGTVRGAEQFF. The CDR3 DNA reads TGTGCCAGCAGCGCTACCGGGACAGTAAGGGGGGCTGAGCAGTTCTTC.

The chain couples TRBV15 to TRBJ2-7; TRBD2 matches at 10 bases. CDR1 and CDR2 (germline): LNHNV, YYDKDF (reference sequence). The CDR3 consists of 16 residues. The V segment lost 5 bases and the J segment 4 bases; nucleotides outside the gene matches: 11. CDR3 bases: TGTGCCACCAGCGCCCACCTAGCGGGAGTAGGTTACGAGCAGTACTTC. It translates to CATSAHLAGVGYEQYF.

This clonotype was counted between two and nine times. CDR3 amino acids: CSASGRRPYEQYF. The CDR3 DNA follows: TGCAGTGCTAGCGGGAGGAGACCCTACGAGCAGTACTTC. The V and J genes are TRBV20-1 and TRBJ2-7, with 7 bases identical to TRBD2. The CDR3 length is 13 residues. The V gene's germline CDR1 is DFQATT and CDR2 SNEGSKA (reference sequence). V lost 3 bases to trimming and J lost 2 bases; unmatched junction nucleotides: 4.

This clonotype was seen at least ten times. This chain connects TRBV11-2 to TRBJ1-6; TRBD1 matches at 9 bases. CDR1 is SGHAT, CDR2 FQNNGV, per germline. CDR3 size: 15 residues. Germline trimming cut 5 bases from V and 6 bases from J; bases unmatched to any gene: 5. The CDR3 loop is CASSKPGQGNSPLHF. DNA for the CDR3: TGTGCCAGCAGCAAACCGGGACAGGGTAATTCACCCCTCCACTTT.

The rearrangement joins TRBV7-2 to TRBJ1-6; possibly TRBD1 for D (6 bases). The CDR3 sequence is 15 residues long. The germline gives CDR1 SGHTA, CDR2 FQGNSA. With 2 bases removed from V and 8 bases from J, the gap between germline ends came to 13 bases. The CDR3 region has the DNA TGTGCCAGCAGCTTAAGGGGCGGGGGCGATTCACCCCTCCACTTT. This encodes CASSLRGGGDSPLHF.

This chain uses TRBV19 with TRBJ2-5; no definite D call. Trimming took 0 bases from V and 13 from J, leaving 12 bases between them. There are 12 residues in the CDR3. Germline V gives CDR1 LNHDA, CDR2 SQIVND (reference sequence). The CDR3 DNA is TGTGCCAGTAGTATAGATGGTGGGGTCCGGTACTTC. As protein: CASSIDGGVRYF.

The CDR3 nucleotides are TGTGCCAGCCAAGGGACAGGGGGCGACCAGCCCCAGCATTTT. This encodes CASQGTGGDQPQHF. This chain connects TRBV6-1 to TRBJ1-5, with 12 bases lining up with TRBD1. V trimming: 8 bases; J trimming: 7 bases; junction bases outside the gene matches: 6. Germline V CDR1 and CDR2: MNHNS, SASEGT. The CDR3 totals 14 residues.

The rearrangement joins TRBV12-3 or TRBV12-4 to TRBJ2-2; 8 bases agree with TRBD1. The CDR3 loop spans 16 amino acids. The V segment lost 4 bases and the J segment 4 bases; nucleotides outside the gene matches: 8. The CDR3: CASSSGTGRGTGELFF. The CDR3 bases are TGTGCCAGCAGTTCCGGGACAGGAAGGGGCACCGGGGAGCTGTTTTTT.

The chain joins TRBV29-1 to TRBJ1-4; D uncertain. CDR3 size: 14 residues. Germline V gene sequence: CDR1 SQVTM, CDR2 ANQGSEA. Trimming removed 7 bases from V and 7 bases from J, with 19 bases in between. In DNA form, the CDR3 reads TGCAGCGCAACAGTTCCCAACGACTCTGAAAAACTGTTTTTT. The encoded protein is CSATVPNDSEKLFF.

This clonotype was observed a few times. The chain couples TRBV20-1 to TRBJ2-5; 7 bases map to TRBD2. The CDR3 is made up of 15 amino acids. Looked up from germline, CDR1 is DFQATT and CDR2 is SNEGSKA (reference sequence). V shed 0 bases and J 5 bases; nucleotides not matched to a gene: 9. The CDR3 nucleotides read TGCAGTGCTAGAGATTTCGGGCGGGAGAGGGAGACCCAGTACTTC. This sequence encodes CSARDFGRERETQYF.

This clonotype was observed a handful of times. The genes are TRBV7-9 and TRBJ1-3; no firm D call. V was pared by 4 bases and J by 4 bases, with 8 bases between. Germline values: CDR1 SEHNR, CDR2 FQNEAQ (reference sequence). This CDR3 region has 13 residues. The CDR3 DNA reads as TGTGCCAGCAGCTATATCGCCGGAAACACCATATATTTT. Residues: CASSYIAGNTIYF.